The rows below give T cell receptor beta chains drawn from one sample of a study of tumor-infiltrating lymphocytes in primary liver carcinoma. TCRdb re-derived calls from the multiplex PCR reads in MiXCR, one entry per CDR3 protein. The profile shows tens of thousands of distinct CDR3 sequences, roughly 77% of them singletons. Sequencing input: tumor-adjacent normal liver tissue. Receptors originate from a man aged 40-49 years with primary liver carcinoma and hepatitis B virus infection. Both conserved end residues are part of each CDR3. A D gene is named only where the DNA matches it firmly. Clone size appears in some rows only: once, few, many, or a class for an expanded clone.

clone size,D gene,J gene,V gene,CDR3 protein,CDR3 DNA
NA,NA,TRBJ2-7,TRBV4-3,CTSSQDLPYEQNF,TGCACCAGCAGTCAAGATCTACCCTACGAGCAGAACTTC
NA,NA,TRBJ2-5,TRBV11-2,CASSLESGMSIETQYF,TGTGCCAGCAGCTTAGAGTCCGGGATGTCAATCGAGACACAGTACTTC
once,TRBD2,TRBJ2-1,TRBV29-1,CRVGLAGEFYNEQFF,TGCAGGGTTGGACTAGCGGGAGAGTTCTATAATGAGCAGTTCTTC
NA,NA,TRBJ2-1,TRBV29-1,CSVEGLKTRADNEQFF,TGCAGCGTTGAGGGGTTGAAAACTAGGGCAGACAATGAGCAGTTCTTC
NA,TRBD2,TRBJ2-3,TRBV12-3/TRBV12-4,CASRSWTSGSTDTQYF,TGTGCCAGCAGATCATGGACTAGTGGTAGCACAGATACGCAGTATTTT
NA,NA,TRBJ1-6,TRBV6-6,CANSNTGTSPLHF,TGTGCCAACAGTAATACAGGAACTTCACCCCTCCACTTT
NA,NA,TRBJ1-1,TRBV29-1,CSIRPSGRNIEAFF,TGCAGCATCCGCCCGTCCGGGAGAAACATTGAAGCTTTCTTT
NA,NA,TRBJ2-6,TRBV6-6,CVNSTQGFPSGANVLTF,TGTGTCAACAGTACACAAGGTTTTCCCTCTGGGGCCAACGTCCTGACTTTC
NA,NA,TRBJ2-7,TRBV20-1,CSAPGPLSYEQYF,TGCAGTGCCCCGGGACCACTCTCCTACGAGCAGTACTTC
NA,NA,TRBJ2-6,TRBV11-2,CGTQRPRSGANLLTF,TGTGGCACCCAGCGGCCGCGCTCTGGGGCCAACCTCTTGACTTTC
NA,NA,TRBJ2-7,TRBV4-2,CASSLDRFHQPGYEQYF,TGTGCCAGTAGCCTAGATCGGTTCCACCAGCCGGGCTACGAGCAGTACTTC
NA,TRBD1,TRBJ1-5,TRBV11-2,CASSLVAVTGGNQPQNF,TGTGCCAGCAGCTTAGTAGCGGTAACAGGGGGCAATCAGCCCCAGAATTTT
NA,TRBD1,TRBJ2-7,TRBV6-1,CASNRDRGGYEHYF,TGTGCCAGCAATAGGGACAGGGGAGGGTATGAGCACTACTTC
NA,NA,TRBJ2-5,TRBV29-1,CSLRDVQETQYF,TGCAGCCTTAGGGATGTTCAAGAGACCCAGTACTTC
many,NA,TRBJ2-5,TRBV6-1,CASSGAGRETQYF,TGTGCCAGCAGTGGTGCAGGGAGAGAGACCCAGTACTTC